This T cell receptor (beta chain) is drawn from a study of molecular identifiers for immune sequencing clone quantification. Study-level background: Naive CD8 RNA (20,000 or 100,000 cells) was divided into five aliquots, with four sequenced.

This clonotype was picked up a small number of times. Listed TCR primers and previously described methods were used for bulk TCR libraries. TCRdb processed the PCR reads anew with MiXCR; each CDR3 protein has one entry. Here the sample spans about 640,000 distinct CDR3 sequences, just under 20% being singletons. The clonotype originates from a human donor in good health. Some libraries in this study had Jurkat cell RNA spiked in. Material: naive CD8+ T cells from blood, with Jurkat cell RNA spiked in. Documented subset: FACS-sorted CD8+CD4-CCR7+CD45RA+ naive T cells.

The CDR3 loop is CASSWSGSYGDTQYF. Written as DNA, the CDR3 is TGTGCCAGCAGCTGGTCCGGGAGCTACGGAGATACGCAGTATTTT. The J gene is TRBJ2-3, the V gene TRBV5-6; maybe TRBD2 (6 bases). CDR1 and CDR2 (germline): SGHDT, YYEEEE. The CDR3 consists of 15 residues. The V end lost 3 bases, the J end lost 5 bases, and 16 bases lay between the germline ends.